This T cell receptor beta chain was observed in a study of cytomegalovirus exposure and HLA in healthy donors. This clone was counted a few times. The antigen is undetermined. Germline assignment: CDR1 SGHVS and CDR2 FQNEAQ. This CDR3 comprises 14 residues. Deletions cut 6 bases from V and 7 bases from J, with 17 bases between. The PCR was carried out with 60 Vbeta primers and 13 Jbeta primers. The assay was immunoSEQ multiplex PCR, and TCRdb's table has in-frame clones only and misses some. Of 75,000 or so clones in the sample, approximately 70% were seen once. Study-wide points: Several top significant clusters appeared, in a later analysis, to be linked to common viral pathogens.

The chain uses TRBV7-8 and TRBJ2-3, with D possibly being TRBD2 (6 bases). The sequenced sample consisted of PBMCs. This TCR was recovered from a man in his forties or fifties in good health and CMV-seropositive. The CDR3 reads CASSPKGRLNTQYF. CDR3 nucleotide sequence: TGTGCCAGCAGTCCAAAGGGGAGGCTTAATACGCAGTATTTT. Filled out from reference TRBV7-8 and TRBJ2-3, the complete variable domain reads GAGVSQSPRYKVAKRGQDVALRCDPISGHVSLFWYQQALGQGPEFLTYFQNEAQLDKSGLPSDRFFAERPEGSVSTLKIQRTQQEDSAVYLCASSPKGRLNTQYFGPGTRLTVL.